Sequencing of this T cell receptor (beta chain) was carried out in a study of blood T cell repertoires in COVID-19. In the study overall: Material from acute and convalescent COVID-19 was sourced from the United States, Italy and Spain. Sample material is recorded as cDNA or gDNA derived from T cells, B-cell-depleted T cells, or PBMCs.

This CDR3 contains 13 residues. Trimming removed 5 bases from V and 4 bases from J, with 12 bases in between. The germline V gene encodes CDR1 LNHDA and CDR2 SQIVND (reference sequence). The authors' processing: Amplification with reference gene primers provided the estimates of nucleated cell counts. Using immunoSEQ multiplex PCR, the repertoire was profiled, and TCRdb retains in-frame clones only, with some absent. That table supplies the V and J calls and clone size; D and trimming were determined from the DNA. The table lists 86,000 or so clones, 86% of them singletons, with roughly 4.5% in the top ten.

This chain joins TRBV19 and TRBJ2-7; possible D gene TRBD2, 6 bases. Sequences were obtained from peripheral blood. The clonotype comes from a man aged 50-59 years with active or convalescent COVID-19. The CDR3 DNA reads TGTGCCAGTAGTGCCGGGACTTCTTACGAGCAGTACTTC. It translates to CASSAGTSYEQYF.